The T cell receptor beta chain described here comes from a study of control samples from healthy donors and cancer patients. Method: immunoSEQ multiplex PCR; TCRdb's copy keeps in-frame clones and lacks some. In the table there are around 110,000 clones, about 93% of which are singletons. Germline assignment: CDR1 MGHRA and CDR2 YSYEKL. V lost 4 bases, J lost 3 bases, and 12 bases stayed unmatched. This CDR3 region has 18 residues. The TCR was taken from a man aged 25-45 years in good health. V gene TRBV4-1 combines with J gene TRBJ2-2; 9 nucleotides line up with TRBD1. The sequencing input was blood. The CDR3 region is CASSPGDRAFLDTGELFF. CDR3 coding DNA: TGCGCCAGCAGCCCAGGGGACAGGGCTTTTTTGGACACCGGGGAGCTGTTTTTT.